Listed below are T cell receptor beta chains from one sample, sequenced in a study of blood T cell repertoires in COVID-19. TCRdb's table, derived via immunoSEQ multiplex PCR, lists solely in-frame clones and lacks some. The repertoire holds over 200,000 clones, roughly 89% seen once, with approximately 9% in the top ten. Sequencing used PBMCs or T cells enriched from blood (not recorded which). These receptors originate from a man aged 35-49 years who had recovered from COVID-19. Each CDR3 is given with its conserved first and last residue. D genes are given only for firm matches. Part of the rows lack a size; the others show once, few, many or a class for expanded clones.

TRBV28,15,TRBJ2-1,-,TRBD1,TGTGCCAGCAGTCCCCGACAGGGGGGGCACAATGAGCAGTTCTTC,CASSPRQGGHNEQFF
TRBV11-2,14,TRBJ1-1,-,-,TGTGCCAGCAACCCTTGGGGAGAAAACACTGAAGCTTTCTTT,CASNPWGENTEAFF
TRBV30,15,TRBJ2-5,-,-,TGTGCCTGGGTCCCAGAGTGGCAGGGTGTGGAGACCCAGTACTTC,CAWVPEWQGVETQYF
TRBV2,15,TRBJ2-3,few,-,TGTGCCAGCAGAAACAGGGACGAAGCTTGGGATACGCAGTATTTT,CASRNRDEAWDTQYF
TRBV2,14,TRBJ2-7,few,TRBD2,TGTGCCAGCAGGCCCGGCCTAGCGGGGGCCGAGCAGTACTTC,CASRPGLAGAEQYF
TRBV5-1,16,TRBJ2-5,-,TRBD2,TGCGCCAGCAGCGCGGGACTAGCGGGGGGGCTAGAGACCCAGTACTTC,CASSAGLAGGLETQYF
TRBV5-6,16,TRBJ2-7,once,-,TGTGCCAGCAGCTTGGAACCAGGCCAACTCTCCTACGAGCAGTACTTC,CASSLEPGQLSYEQYF
TRBV12-3/TRBV12-4,13,TRBJ1-2,-,-,TGTGCCAGCAACGCCGGGGGGGTGGGTGGCTACACCTTC,CASNAGGVGGYTF
TRBV5-8,17,TRBJ1-2,-,TRBD1,TGTGCCAGCAGCAATACTATAGGGACAGGGGAAACTTATGGCTACACCTTC,CASSNTIGTGETYGYTF
TRBV20-1,13,TRBJ2-3,-,TRBD1,TGCAGTGCTAGTAGGGGACAGGGGAATACGCAGTATTTT,CSASRGQGNTQYF
TRBV3-1/TRBV3-2,11,TRBJ1-1,once,-,TGTGCCAGCACCCGGGGTACTGAAGCTTTCTTT,CASTRGTEAFF
TRBV12-5,16,TRBJ2-7,-,TRBD2,TGTGCTAGTGGTTTCAAGACTAGCGGGAATGCCTACGAGCAGTACTTC,CASGFKTSGNAYEQYF
TRBV11-2,15,TRBJ2-7,few,TRBD1,TGTGCCAGCAGCGCCGGGACAGGGTCACCGTGGGAGCAGTACTTC,CASSAGTGSPWEQYF
TRBV6-5,13,TRBJ2-1,few,TRBD1,TGTGCCAGCAGGGACAGGGTGGGGAATGAGCAGTTCTTC,CASRDRVGNEQFF
TRBV19,17,TRBJ1-3,-,-,TGTGCCAGTAGTATATCGTCCGACACCTACTCTGGAAACACCATATATTTT,CASSISSDTYSGNTIYF
TRBV10-3,13,TRBJ1-4,-,-,TGTGCCATCGGGAGTGAGGATCGGGAAAAACTGTTTTTT,CAIGSEDREKLFF
TRBV6-5,15,TRBJ1-3,-,-,TGTGCCAGTATCAGGCCCGGGGGCTCTGGAAACACCATATATTTT,CASIRPGGSGNTIYF
TRBV3-1/TRBV3-2,14,TRBJ2-5,-,-,TGTGCCAGCAGCCAAGAGGAGGGGATCGAGACCCAGTACTTC,CASSQEEGIETQYF
TRBV11-2,16,TRBJ1-5,-,TRBD1,TGTGCCAGCAGCCAACCGACAGGGCTAAGCAATCAGCCCCAGCATTTT,CASSQPTGLSNQPQHF
TRBV29-1,16,TRBJ2-7,-,TRBD2,TGCAGCGTGGGGGGGACTAGCGGGAGGCCTACCTACGAGCAGTACTTC,CSVGGTSGRPTYEQYF
TRBV5-6,12,TRBJ1-2,-,-,TGTGCCAGCAGCCTAGCTAACTATGGCTACACCTTC,CASSLANYGYTF
TRBV19,12,TRBJ1-2,-,-,TGTGCCAGTAATAGCGCAAACTATGGCTACACCTTC,CASNSANYGYTF
TRBV5-6,18,TRBJ2-7,-,TRBD2,TGTGCCAGCAGCCAACCAGGACTAGCGGGAGGGAGTAAGGACGAGCAGTACTTC,CASSQPGLAGGSKDEQYF
TRBV18,16,TRBJ1-6,-,TRBD1,TGTGCCAGCTCACCAAGCCGGACAGGCGGCATATCACCCCTCCACTTT,CASSPSRTGGISPLHF
TRBV19,13,TRBJ1-4,-,TRBD1,TGTGCCAGTACAGGACAGGGCGGTGAAAAACTGTTTTTT,CASTGQGGEKLFF
TRBV13,14,TRBJ1-1,-,-,TGTGCCAGCAGCGTCGAGGATATGAACACTGAAGCTTTCTTT,CASSVEDMNTEAFF
TRBV4-1,14,TRBJ1-1,few,-,TGCGCCAGCAGCCAAGCGGCGGGGAGCACTGAAGCTTTCTTT,CASSQAAGSTEAFF
TRBV5-4,15,TRBJ2-7,-,-,TGTGCCAGCAGCTTGACCTTGGACAGTCTCTACGAGCAGTACTTC,CASSLTLDSLYEQYF
TRBV2,15,TRBJ2-7,-,-,TGTGCCAGCAGTGAAGCAGGTTCCAGGGCCTACGAGCAGTACTTC,CASSEAGSRAYEQYF
TRBV25-1,15,TRBJ1-1,-,-,TGTGCCAGCAGTGAATTAGGAGGGGCGGGCACTGAAGCTTTCTTT,CASSELGGAGTEAFF
TRBV9,13,TRBJ1-4,-,-,TGTGCCAGTAAGCGGGGACCGAATGAAAAACTGTTTTTT,CASKRGPNEKLFF
TRBV4-1,17,TRBJ1-3,-,TRBD1,TGCGCCAGCAGCCAAGAGGGACAGGGACACTCTGGAAACACCATATATTTT,CASSQEGQGHSGNTIYF
TRBV7-3,13,TRBJ2-4,-,-,TGTGCCAGCAGCGTCGGGAGTGAAAACATTCAGTACTTC,CASSVGSENIQYF
TRBV11-2,13,TRBJ2-1,-,-,TGTGCCAGCAGCTTAGCCCTAAACAATGAGCAGTTCTTC,CASSLALNNEQFF
TRBV18,14,TRBJ2-5,-,TRBD1,TGTGCCAGCTCACTGACAGGGGGCCGGGAGACCCAGTACTTC,CASSLTGGRETQYF